Presented here are 11 T cell receptor beta chains from one specimen sequenced in a study of control samples from healthy donors and cancer patients. Sequenced by immunoSEQ multiplex PCR; TCRdb stores in-frame clones only, minus some. In the table there are some 210,000 clones, approximately 90% of which are singletons. Material for sequencing was blood. The receptors stem from a man younger than 40 in good health.

This chain connects TRBV4-2 to TRBJ2-1; D perhaps matches TRBD2 (5 bases). Germline V gives CDR1 LGHNA, CDR2 YNFKEQ. V was shortened by 1 base and J by 0 bases, with 7 bases between the two germline ends. The CDR3 loop spans 15 amino acids. The CDR3 bases are TGTGCCAGCAGCCAAGTCCGGGGCTCCTACAATGAGCAGTTCTTC. Residues: CASSQVRGSYNEQFF.

V gene TRBV5-1 combines with J gene TRBJ1-1; 7 positions agree with TRBD1. The CDR3 consists of 18 residues. CDR1 and CDR2 (germline): SGHRS, YFSETQ. V lost 4 bases and J lost 1; bases outside the gene matches: 16. The CDR3 is CASSPRGGSTGWNTEAFF. Written as DNA, the CDR3 is TGCGCCAGCAGCCCCCGGGGGGGATCGACAGGGTGGAACACTGAAGCTTTCTTT.

V is TRBV27 and J is TRBJ1-6; no definite D call. Trimming took off 4 bases at V and 0 bases at J, with 10 bases between the two ends. Looked up from germline, CDR1 is MNHEY and CDR2 is SMNVEV (reference sequence). CDR3 length: 16 residues. This chain's CDR3 is CASSYRVSSYNSPLHF. The CDR3 DNA reads TGTGCCAGCAGTTACAGAGTCAGCTCCTATAATTCACCCCTCCACTTT.

The V call is TRBV21-1, the J call TRBJ1-1; the table's D call, TRBD1, was not checked against the DNA. TRBV21-1 is deemed a pseudogene. CDR3 size: 15 residues. The chain's CDR3 is CASSPILDRGAEAFF. Written as DNA, the CDR3 is TGTGCCAGCAGCCCGATCCTAGACAGGGGCGCTGAAGCTTTCTTT.

The V gene is TRBV14, the J gene TRBJ2-7, with D tentatively TRBD1 (7 bases). Germline CDR1 and CDR2: SGHDN and FVKESK. The ends were cut back, 4 bases at V and 3 bases at J, with 16 bases in the middle. The CDR3 consists of 15 residues. CDR3 in DNA: TGTGCCAGCAGCCCCGTGGGGGGACAGATCTACGAGCAGTACTTC. Amino acid sequence: CASSPVGGQIYEQYF.

Only a few counts were recorded for this clone. The chain uses TRBV21-1 and TRBJ1-3. TRBV21-1 is recorded as a pseudogene. This CDR3 has 14 residues. The CDR3: CASSKVTGGNTIYF. DNA for the CDR3: TGTGCCAGCAGCAAAGTTACGGGGGGAAACACCATATATTTT.

This chain connects TRBV4-2 to TRBJ2-1, with no clear D. The CDR3 has 13 residues. V lost 1 base, J lost 5 bases, and 6 bases lay in between. Germline-derived CDR1 and CDR2 are LGHNA and YNFKEQ. DNA for the CDR3: TGTGCCAGCAGCCAAGCCCGTCACAATGAGCAGTTCTTC. This encodes CASSQARHNEQFF.

This clone has a handful of counts. Other DNA sequences of this sample code for an identical CDR3. The chain combines TRBV5-1 with TRBJ1-4, with D possibly TRBD1 on 5 matching bases. Germline V gene sequence: CDR1 SGHRS, CDR2 YFSETQ. This CDR3 has 14 residues. The V end was cut by 4 bases, the J end by 1 base, with 8 bases between. CDR3 sequence reads: CASSPTVTNEKLFF. The DNA of the CDR3 is TGCGCCAGCAGCCCGACAGTAACTAATGAAAAACTGTTTTTT.

The chain links TRBV10-3 to TRBJ2-7; 8 bases fit TRBD1. The germline gives CDR1 ENHRY, CDR2 SYGVKD. CDR3 length: 18 residues. V gave up 2 bases and J gave up 7 bases; unmatched junction bases: 19. The CDR3 spells CAISEPTLGQAAPGEQYF. Here the CDR3 DNA reads TGTGCCATCAGTGAGCCGACGTTGGGACAGGCGGCTCCTGGGGAGCAGTACTTC.

The J gene is TRBJ2-1, the V gene TRBV7-8, with TRBD2 matching over 9 bases. V was pared by 0 bases and J by 7 bases, with 4 bases of the junction left unmatched. The CDR3 length is 15 residues. CDR1 and CDR2 from the germline V gene are SGHVS and FQNEAQ. The chain's CDR3 is CASSLASGGYNEQFF. The CDR3 DNA reads as TGTGCCAGCAGCTTAGCTAGCGGGGGTTATAATGAGCAGTTCTTC.

The rearrangement uses TRBV7-9 and TRBJ1-4; D possibly corresponds to TRBD1 (5 bases). With 2 bases removed from V and 8 bases from J, the gap between germline ends came to 9 bases. The CDR3 contains 13 residues. Germline assignment: CDR1 SEHNR and CDR2 FQNEAQ (reference sequence). The CDR3 spells CASSLSGAEKLFF. The CDR3 nucleotides are TGTGCCAGCAGCTTATCCGGGGCCGAAAAACTGTTTTTT.